The entry that follows covers one T cell receptor beta chain sequence. The sample belongs to a study of blood T cell repertoires in COVID-19. Study-level information: Samples of COVID-19 (acute and convalescent) were obtained from the United States, Italy and Spain.

Participants, about 18 to 90 years old, spanned about 26 US areas. Cohorts were assigned according to the clinical history that participants reported. Germline values: CDR1 MGHRA, CDR2 YSYEKL. The CDR3 covers 15 residues. Trimming took 7 bases from V and 2 from J; bases not matched to a gene: 7. In the source study's methods: Estimation of nucleated cell counts was performed using reference gene primer amplification. Sequencing was performed with immunoSEQ multiplex PCR; in TCRdb, only in-frame clones are kept and a portion is missing. V and J calls plus clone size are reproduced from that table; the DNA served to infer D and trimming. Of about 270,000 clones in the sample, about 87% were seen once.

Material for sequencing was PBMCs or T cells enriched from blood (not recorded which). This clonotype was obtained from a woman younger than 45 with acute COVID-19. This chain links TRBV4-1 with TRBJ2-3, with 9 bases aligning to TRBD2. This CDR3 reads CASIRTSADTDTQYF. The CDR3 region has the DNA TGCGCCAGCATCCGGACTAGCGCGGACACAGATACGCAGTATTTT.